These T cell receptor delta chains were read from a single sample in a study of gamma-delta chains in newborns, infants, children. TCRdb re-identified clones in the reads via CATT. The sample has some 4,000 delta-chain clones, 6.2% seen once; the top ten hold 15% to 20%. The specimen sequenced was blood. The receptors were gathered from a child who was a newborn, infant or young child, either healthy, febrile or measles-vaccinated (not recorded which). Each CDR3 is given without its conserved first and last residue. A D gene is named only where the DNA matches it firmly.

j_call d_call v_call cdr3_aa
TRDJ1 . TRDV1 ALGDTYLYTDKLI
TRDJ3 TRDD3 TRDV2 ACDPLLGDTWDTRQMF
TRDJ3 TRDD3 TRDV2 ACDGVLGDTYSWDTRQMF
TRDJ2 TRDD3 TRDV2 ACDTVGGYALTAQLF
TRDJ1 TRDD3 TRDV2 ACDMGDTRGMSVGTDKLI
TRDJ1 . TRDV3 AFYLPMGDEYTDKLI
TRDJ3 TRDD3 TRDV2 ACDFHWGIDSWDTRQMF
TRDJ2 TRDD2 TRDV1 ALGDPFLGFAEKPAQLF
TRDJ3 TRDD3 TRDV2 ACDTWGIGTWDTRQMF
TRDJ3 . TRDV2 ACDSTASWDTRQMF
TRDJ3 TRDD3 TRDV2 ACDSVLGDTTSSWDTRQMF
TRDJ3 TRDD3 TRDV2 ACDPPSGGWGSWDTRQMF
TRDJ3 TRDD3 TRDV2 ACDILGDFSWDTRQMF